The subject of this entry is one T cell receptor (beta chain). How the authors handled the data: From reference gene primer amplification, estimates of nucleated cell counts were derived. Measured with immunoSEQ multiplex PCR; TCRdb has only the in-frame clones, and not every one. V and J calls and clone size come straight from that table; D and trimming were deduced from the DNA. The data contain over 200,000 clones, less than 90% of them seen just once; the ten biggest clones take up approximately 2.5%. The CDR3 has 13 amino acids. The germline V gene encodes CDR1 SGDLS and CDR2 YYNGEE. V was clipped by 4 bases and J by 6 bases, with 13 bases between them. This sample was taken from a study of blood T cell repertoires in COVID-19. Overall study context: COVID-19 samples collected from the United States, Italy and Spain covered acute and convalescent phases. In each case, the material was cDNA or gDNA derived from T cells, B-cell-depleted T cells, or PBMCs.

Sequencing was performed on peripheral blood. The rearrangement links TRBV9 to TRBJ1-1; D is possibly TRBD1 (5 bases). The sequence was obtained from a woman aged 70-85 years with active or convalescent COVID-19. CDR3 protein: CASSHSGMAEAFF. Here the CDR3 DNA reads TGTGCCAGCAGCCATTCAGGGATGGCTGAAGCTTTCTTT.